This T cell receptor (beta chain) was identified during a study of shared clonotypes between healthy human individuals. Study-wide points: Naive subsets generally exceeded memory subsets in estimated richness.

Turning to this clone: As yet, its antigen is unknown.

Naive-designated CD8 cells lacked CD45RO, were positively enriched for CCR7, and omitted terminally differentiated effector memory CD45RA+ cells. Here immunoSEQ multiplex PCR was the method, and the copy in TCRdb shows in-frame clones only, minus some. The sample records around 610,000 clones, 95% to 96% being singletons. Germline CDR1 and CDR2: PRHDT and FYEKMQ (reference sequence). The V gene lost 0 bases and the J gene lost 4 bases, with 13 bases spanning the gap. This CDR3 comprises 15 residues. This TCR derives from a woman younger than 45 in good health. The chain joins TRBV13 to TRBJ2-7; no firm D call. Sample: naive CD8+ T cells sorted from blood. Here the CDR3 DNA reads TGTGCCAGCAGCTTAGGCATAGGTAGTAGGTACGAGCAGTACTTC. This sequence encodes CASSLGIGSRYEQYF.